Described below is a single TCR beta chain sequence and its context. What it recognizes is unknown. A much larger clonotype is one base distant, so this may be a read error. From the germline J gene comes the end of the CDR3, since the read stops 3 residues before it. The data were taken from a study of T cell clonality in common variable immunodeficiency. The CDR3 sequence is 13 residues long. The germline V gene has CDR1 DFQATT and CDR2 SNEGSKA (reference sequence). Assay: immunoSEQ multiplex PCR; the TCRdb copy retains only in-frame clones and omits some. This sample includes roughly 30,000 clones with no singletons; its ten biggest clones take up about 13%. Study findings and constraints: Fewer TCRbeta clones were shared among CVID subjects than controls. Patient heterogeneity in the CVID cohort limited correlations between repertoire features and clinical complications. Fewer deletions and N-nucleotide insertions were reportedly seen in common variable immunodeficiency TCR beta sequences. CVID subjects showed higher TCRbeta clonality than healthy controls.

The rearrangement uses TRBV20-1 and TRBJ2-5, with a possible D match to TRBD2 (6 bases). The source material was peripheral blood mononuclear cells. This sequence was found in a person aged 18-70 years in good health. Incomplete CDR3 DNA: TGCAGTGCTAACGTCGCGGGGCCAGATACC. Its translation: CSANVAGPDT. The whole CDR3 protein is CSANVAGPDTQYF.